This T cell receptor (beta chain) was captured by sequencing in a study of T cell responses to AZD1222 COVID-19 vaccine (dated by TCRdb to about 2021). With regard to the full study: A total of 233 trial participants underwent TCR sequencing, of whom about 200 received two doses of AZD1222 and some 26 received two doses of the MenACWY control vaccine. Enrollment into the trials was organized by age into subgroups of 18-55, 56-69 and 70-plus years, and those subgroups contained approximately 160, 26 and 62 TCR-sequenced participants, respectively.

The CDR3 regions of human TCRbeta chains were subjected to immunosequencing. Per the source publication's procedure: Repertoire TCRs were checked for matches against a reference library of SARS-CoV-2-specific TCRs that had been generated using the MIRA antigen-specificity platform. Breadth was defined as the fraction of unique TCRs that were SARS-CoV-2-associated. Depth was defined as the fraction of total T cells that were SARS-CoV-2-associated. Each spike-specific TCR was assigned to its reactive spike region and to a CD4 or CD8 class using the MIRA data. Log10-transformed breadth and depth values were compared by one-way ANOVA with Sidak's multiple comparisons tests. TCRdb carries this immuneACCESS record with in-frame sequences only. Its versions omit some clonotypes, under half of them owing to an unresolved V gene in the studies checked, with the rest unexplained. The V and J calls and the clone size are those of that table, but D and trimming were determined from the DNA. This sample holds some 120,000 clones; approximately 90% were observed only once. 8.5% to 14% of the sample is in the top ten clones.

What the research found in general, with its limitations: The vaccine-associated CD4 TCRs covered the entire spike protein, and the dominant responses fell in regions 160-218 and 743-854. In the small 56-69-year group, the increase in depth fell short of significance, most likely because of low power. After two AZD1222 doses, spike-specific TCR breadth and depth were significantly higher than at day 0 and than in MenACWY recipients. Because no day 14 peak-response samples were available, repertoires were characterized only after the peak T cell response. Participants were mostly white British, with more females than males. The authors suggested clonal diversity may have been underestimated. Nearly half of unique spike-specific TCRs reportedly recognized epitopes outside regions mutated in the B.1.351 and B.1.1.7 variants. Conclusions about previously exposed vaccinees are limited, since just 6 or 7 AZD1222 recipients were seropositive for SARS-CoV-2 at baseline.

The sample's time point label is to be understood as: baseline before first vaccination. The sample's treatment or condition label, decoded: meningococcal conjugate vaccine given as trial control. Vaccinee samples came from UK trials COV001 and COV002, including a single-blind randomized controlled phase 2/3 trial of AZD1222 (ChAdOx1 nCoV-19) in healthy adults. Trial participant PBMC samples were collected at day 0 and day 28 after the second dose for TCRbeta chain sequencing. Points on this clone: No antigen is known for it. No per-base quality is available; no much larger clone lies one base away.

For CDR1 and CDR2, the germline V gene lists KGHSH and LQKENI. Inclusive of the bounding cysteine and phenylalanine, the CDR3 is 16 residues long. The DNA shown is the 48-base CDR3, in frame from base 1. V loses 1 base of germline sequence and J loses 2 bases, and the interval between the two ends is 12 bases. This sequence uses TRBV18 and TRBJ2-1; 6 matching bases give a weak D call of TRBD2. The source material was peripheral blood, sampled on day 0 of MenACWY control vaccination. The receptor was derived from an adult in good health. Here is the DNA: TGTGCCAGCTCACCACGGGTAGCGGCTACCTACAATGAGCAGTTCTTC. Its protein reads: CASSPRVAATYNEQFF.